This T cell receptor (beta chain) was profiled in a study of T cell clonotyping in hematopoietic cell transplantation (dated by TCRdb to the early 2020s). Background on the whole study: The study collected around 150 blood samples from 30 to 35 consecutive transplant recipients and their related donors. Recruitment of patients ran from 2015 to early 2017, and follow-up continued until late 2020 or until death.

A note on this clone: The antigen it recognizes is unknown. No much larger clonotype is one base removed from it; base qualities were not supplied.

The time point label on this specimen signifies: 100 days after allo-HCT. Blood from recipients was drawn about 28 days before transplant and again at days 30, 100 and 180 after transplant. Using Nuclei Lysis Solution, genomic DNA was extracted from unfractionated peripheral blood mononuclear cells that were either fresh or cryopreserved. CDR1 and CDR2 are read off the germline V gene as ENHRY and SYGVKD. V and J are truncated by 10 bases and 3 bases respectively, leaving an intervening sequence of 13 bases. Spanning cysteine to phenylalanine, the CDR3 consists of 13 amino acids. The sequence is cut down to CDR3 DNA, 39 bases in frame from base 1. With the immunoSEQ assay, which is a bias-controlled multiplex PCR relying on V- and J-specific primers, TCR beta CDR3 regions were amplified from genomic DNA. In a second PCR step, a proprietary barcode and Illumina adapter sequences were attached to the CDR3 amplicons. An Illumina MiSeq instrument was used for sequencing of the CDR3 libraries. The study's own analysis went as follows. immunoSEQ Analyzer 3.0 was used for export and quality control, with R Bioconductor and Immunarch used for downstream analyses. Only productive rearrangements in the normalized downsampled data set were used to calculate repertoire metrics. Clonotypes larger than 5 templates in the normalized cohort were defined as pathologically expanded. Repertoire diversity was measured with the Inverse Simpson Index. To capture all clonotypes, CMV-specificity analyses were performed on the non-normalized data set. TCRdb provides this immuneACCESS table in a form limited to in-frame rearrangements. Some clones are lacking; in checked studies, under half of them reflect an unresolved V gene, and why the rest are absent is not known. That table gives V, J and clone size, and the DNA gave D and trimming. For this sample the table gives a few thousand clones, of which around nine tenths were detected only once. Approximately 48% of the sample is taken by the ten largest.

Overall study outcomes, separate from this receptor: After transplant, TCR diversity in recipients dropped, and pathologically expanded clonotypes climbed progressively between day 30 and day 180. The sample size was limited, and because cells were not sorted, the contributions of CD4 and CD8 repertoires could not be separated. Broader TCR repertoire diversity after transplant was predicted by Inverse Simpson Index values from donors and from recipients before transplant. Only a small fraction of recipient repertoires overlapped donor repertoires, with over 95% appearing de novo at the given depth.

The sample was peripheral blood mononuclear cells, taken 100 days after allogeneic stem cell transplant. The chain couples TRBV10-3 to TRBJ2-1, and TRBD1 may be the D gene, going by 6 matching bases. This receptor was obtained from a female patient aged 50-59 years who had an allogeneic stem cell transplant from an unrelated donor, so T cells may come from the graft donor. Some clones in this sample may be carry-over from other donors' samples. The CDR3 reads CASAGTLYNEQFF. The bases read TGTGCCAGCGCCGGGACACTCTACAATGAGCAGTTCTTC.